This T cell receptor (beta chain) was sequenced in a study of cytomegalovirus exposure and HLA in healthy donors. The length of the CDR3 is 19 residues. The ends lost 0 bases at V and 6 bases at J; junction bases unmatched: 12. CDR1 and CDR2 from the germline V gene are MGHRA and YSYEKL. The study ran its PCR with 60 Vbeta and 13 Jbeta primers. Here immunoSEQ multiplex PCR was the method, and the copy in TCRdb shows in-frame clones only, minus some. The repertoire includes 90,000 to 110,000 clones, about 70% of them detected once, and more than 2.5% sits in the top ten. The TCR was taken from a young man in good health and CMV-seronegative. This chain uses TRBV4-1 with TRBJ2-7; 15 bases are shared with TRBD2. Sequencing input: PBMCs. The CDR3 loop is CASSQDLFGLAGGLGEQYF. The CDR3 DNA follows: TGCGCCAGCAGCCAAGATCTTTTCGGACTAGCGGGAGGGCTTGGCGAGCAGTACTTC.